What follows are 8 T cell receptor beta chains derived from one specimen sequenced in a study of T cell changes during pregnancy in multiple sclerosis. Using immunoSEQ multiplex PCR, the repertoire was profiled, and TCRdb retains in-frame clones only, with some absent. The table shows about 52,000 clones, with around 94% occurring only once. The sample here was CD4+ T cells from peripheral blood mononuclear cells, taken in the third trimester of pregnancy. The receptors shown here come from a female donor with multiple sclerosis, enrolled in a pregnancy study.

V is TRBV7-8 and J is TRBJ1-1, with TRBD1 as a possible D gene (6 bases). V shed 1 base and J shed 5 bases, with 11 bases lying between them. Germline V CDR1 and CDR2: SGHVS, FQNEAQ. This CDR3 region has 14 residues. The CDR3 coding sequence is TGTGCCAGCAGCTTAGGGGGGCAGAGAACTGAAGCTTTCTTT. It encodes CASSLGGQRTEAFF.

This clone appeared a single time. The CDR3 DNA is TGCAGCGTTACAGGGGGGACTGAAGCTTTCTTT. Translated: CSVTGGTEAFF. The V call is TRBV29-1, the J call TRBJ1-1, with 8 bases that match TRBD1. Germline V gene sequence: CDR1 SQVTM, CDR2 ANQGSEA. Trimming at V came to 5 bases and at J to 5 bases, leaving 1 base not matched to a gene. CDR3 length equals 11 residues.

The chain is built from TRBV27 and TRBJ2-7; D is ambiguous. The CDR3 extends over 13 amino acids. V was pared by 3 bases and J by 2 bases, with 8 bases between. Germline CDR1 and CDR2: MNHEY and SMNVEV (reference sequence). DNA of the CDR3: TGTGCCAGCAGTTTCTCGGGTCCCTACGAGCAGTACTTC. Its translation is CASSFSGPYEQYF.

The chain employs TRBV5-1 and TRBJ2-5, with 12 bases aligning to TRBD1. The trim removed 2 bases at V and 9 bases at J, leaving 17 bases unmatched. The CDR3 is 18 residues long. CDR1 and CDR2 (germline): SGHRS, YFSETQ. DNA of the CDR3: TGCGCCAGCAGCTTTGGACCCCGCCCGGGACAGGGGGCCAGGGCCCAGTACTTC. Translation gives CASSFGPRPGQGARAQYF.

The chain is built from TRBV6-1 and TRBJ1-2; D is unclear. The ends were cut back, 4 bases at V and 4 bases at J, with 10 bases in the middle. Germline V lookup: CDR1 MNHNS, CDR2 SASEGT. The CDR3 runs 13 residues. In DNA form, the CDR3 reads TGTGCCAGCAGTGGCAGGCTGTTCTATGGCTACACCTTC. Its protein is CASSGRLFYGYTF.

This chain links TRBV29-1 with TRBJ2-7; TRBD2 aligns across 7 bases. V lost 4 bases, J lost 3 bases, and 9 bases stayed unmatched. The CDR3 covers 14 residues. Germline V gene data show CDR1 as SQVTM and CDR2 as ANQGSEA. CDR3 sequence reads: CSVGGHPSGYEQYF. The CDR3, as DNA: TGCAGCGTTGGAGGTCACCCTAGCGGCTACGAGCAGTACTTC.

V and J are TRBV5-3 and TRBJ2-3, with 9 nucleotides matching TRBD1. TRBV5-3 is noted as an ORF with a role that remains uncertain. V gave up 9 bases and J gave up 4 bases; unmatched junction bases: 15. This CDR3 is built from 16 residues. The CDR3 loop is CATPPAEDRGPDTQYF. The CDR3 DNA reads as TGTGCCACCCCCCCTGCGGAGGACAGGGGCCCAGATACGCAGTATTTT.

This rearrangement joins TRBV30 to TRBJ1-3; 7 bases align to TRBD1. Looked up from germline, CDR1 is GTSNPN and CDR2 is SVGIG (reference sequence). The CDR3 runs 14 residues. V lost 5 bases to trimming and J lost 0 bases; unmatched junction nucleotides: 4. CDR3 coding DNA: TGTGCCTGGGCTCGGGACAGCTCTGGAAACACCATATATTTT. Translated: CAWARDSSGNTIYF.